This T cell receptor (beta chain) was identified in a study of shared clonotypes between healthy human individuals. Comment on this clone: The identical CDR3 is also encoded by other nucleotide sequences in the sample.

The method was immunoSEQ multiplex PCR; TCRdb's version includes in-frame clones alone and lacks a portion of them. The top ten clones hold roughly 0.36% of a sample with 2 million to 2.5 million clones, 85% to 95% of them seen once. With 0 bases removed from V and 5 bases from J, the gap between germline ends came to 8 bases. From germline, CDR1 is SGHDT and CDR2 YYEEEE. The CDR3 is 13 amino acids. Splitting of CD4+ cells produced CD45RA+ naive and CD45RA-negative memory subsets. The chain couples TRBV5-6 to TRBJ2-5, with D maybe TRBD1 (5 bases). Sequencing input: naive CD4+ T cells from PBMCs. Subset reported: CD45RA+ positively selected. The receptor's source is a man aged 18 to 29 in good health. Some clones in this sample may be carry-over from other donors' samples. The CDR3 DNA reads TGTGCCAGCAGCTTGGAAGCAGGGGAGACCCAGTACTTC. Its translation: CASSLEAGETQYF.